This TCR beta chain was retrieved from a study of blood T cell repertoires in COVID-19. Generated by immunoSEQ multiplex PCR, the TCRdb table keeps only in-frame clones and is missing some. The data show approximately 35,000 clones, with 80% seen just once and over 30% held by the top ten. Trimming pared 7 bases from V and 0 bases from J, leaving 16 bases between. Germline V gene sequence: CDR1 MNHEY, CDR2 SVGAGI. The CDR3 spans 15 residues. This sequence originates from a man older than 75 with acute or convalescent COVID-19. V usage is TRBV6-5 and J usage is TRBJ2-7; D unclear. The sequencing sample was made of peripheral blood. The CDR3 DNA follows: TGTGCCAGCAACCAGGCCCCGTCCGGCTCCTACGAGCAGTACTTC. As protein: CASNQAPSGSYEQYF.